These 15 T cell receptor beta chains originate from one sample sequenced in a study of cytomegalovirus exposure and HLA in healthy donors. TCRdb's copy holds only in-frame clones and misses some; the assay was immunoSEQ multiplex PCR. The sample has around 250,000 clones; 90% are singletons. Sequences were obtained from PBMCs. All receptors derive from a woman between 18 and 29 years old in good health and CMV-seronegative.

The gene calls are TRBV5-6 and TRBJ1-2; D is uncertain. Trimming stripped 0 bases from V and 7 bases from J, with 19 bases between. The CDR3 covers 16 residues. The V gene's germline CDR1 is SGHDT and CDR2 YYEEEE. The CDR3 bases are TGTGCCAGCAGCTTGGCCAACGGTAGGGCGGGGTCTGGCTACACCTTC. Residues: CASSLANGRAGSGYTF.

For the CDR3, the DNA is TGTGCCAGCAGTTACAATGGGCTCGAGCAGTACTTC. Translated, it gives CASSYNGLEQYF. This chain uses TRBV6-6 with TRBJ2-7; D not certain. The CDR3 loop spans 12 amino acids. Trimming removed 2 bases from V and 6 bases from J, with 8 bases in between. Germline V CDR1 and CDR2: MNHNY, SVGAGI (reference sequence).

This chain connects TRBV5-1 to TRBJ2-1; 11 nucleotides align to TRBD2. The CDR3 is 16 amino acids. The V gene end was trimmed by 4 bases and the J gene end by 6 bases; junction bases not matched to a gene: 9. CDR1 is SGHRS, CDR2 YFSETQ, per germline. In DNA form, the CDR3 reads TGCGCCAGCAGCCCGTTTTCTAGCGGGGGGCGCAATGAGCAGTTCTTC. It yields the protein CASSPFSSGGRNEQFF.

V gene TRBV2 combines with J gene TRBJ2-7; perhaps TRBD1 as D (6 bases). CDR1 and CDR2 (germline): SNHLY, FYNNEI. This CDR3 contains 15 residues. The V end was cut by 3 bases, the J end by 2 bases, with 14 bases between. The CDR3 reads CASSDPGTPPYEQYF. The DNA for the CDR3 is TGTGCCAGCAGTGACCCTGGGACACCGCCCTACGAGCAGTACTTC.

The chain couples TRBV2 to TRBJ2-3; 9 positions match TRBD2. CDR1 and CDR2 (germline): SNHLY, FYNNEI. Trimming at V came to 4 bases and at J to 0 bases, leaving 8 bases not matched to a gene. The CDR3 sequence is 17 residues long. The DNA of the CDR3 is TGTGCCAGCAGTGCTCAGACTAGCGGATTTAGCACAGATACGCAGTATTTT. Its translation is CASSAQTSGFSTDTQYF.

CDR3 in amino acids: CASSLGRNYPQMGNTEAFF. The CDR3 DNA is TGCGCCAGCAGCTTGGGGAGGAATTACCCACAAATGGGGAACACTGAAGCTTTCTTT. V usage is TRBV5-1 and J usage is TRBJ1-1; D gene ambiguous. V lost 0 bases and J 1 base, leaving 22 bases between the germline ends. CDR3 size: 19 residues. Per the germline V gene, CDR1 is SGHRS and CDR2 is YFSETQ. Complete variable domain (other parts from reference TRBV5-1 and TRBJ1-1): KAGVTQTPRYLIKTRGQQVTLSCSPISGHRSVSWYQQTPGQGLQFLFEYFSETQRNKGNFPGRFSGRQFSNSRSEMNVSTLELGDSALYLCASSLGRNYPQMGNTEAFFGQGTRLTVV.

The V and J genes are TRBV5-1 and TRBJ1-4; 10 nucleotides align to TRBD1. Per germline, CDR1 SGHRS and CDR2 YFSETQ. CDR3 size: 16 residues. J gave up 7 bases and V 1 base, and 7 bases lay outside the gene matches. CDR3: CASSLTAGTGAEKLFF. CDR3 in DNA: TGCGCCAGCAGCTTGACCGCCGGGACAGGGGCTGAAAAACTGTTTTTT.

The chain couples TRBV2 to TRBJ1-2; D is undetermined. The CDR3 is 12 residues long. CDR1 and CDR2 from the germline V gene are SNHLY and FYNNEI. Trimming pared 8 bases from V and 4 bases from J, leaving 11 bases between. The chain's CDR3 is CASGVESYGYTF. The CDR3 DNA is TGTGCCAGCGGTGTAGAGAGCTATGGCTACACCTTC.

Comment on this clone: Other nucleotide sequences in the sample specify the same CDR3. The chain employs TRBV7-2 and TRBJ2-1; 10 nucleotides match TRBD2. Germline V gene data show CDR1 as SGHTA and CDR2 as FQGNSA. The CDR3 length is 15 residues. V lost 5 bases to trimming and J lost 2 bases; unmatched junction nucleotides: 3. CDR3 nucleotides: TGTGCCAGCAGCCTTAGCGGGGGGACCTACAATGAGCAGTTCTTC. It yields the protein CASSLSGGTYNEQFF.

The J gene is TRBJ1-1, the V gene TRBV5-1; maybe TRBD1 (5 bases). The CDR3 consists of 13 residues. V was shortened by 7 bases and J by 2 bases, with 12 bases between the two germline ends. Germline CDR1 and CDR2: SGHRS and YFSETQ. CDR3 nucleotide sequence: TGCGCCAGCGACGGGGCGGGAAACACTGAAGCTTTCTTT. It translates to CASDGAGNTEAFF.

J is TRBJ2-7 and V is TRBV4-1; weak D call: TRBD1 (6 bases). This CDR3 region has 15 residues. The V end lost 1 base, the J end lost 3 bases, and 13 bases lay between the germline ends. Germline CDR1 is MGHRA and CDR2 is YSYEKL. CDR3 amino acids: CASSQGQVVIYEQYF. In nucleotides, the CDR3 is TGCGCCAGCAGCCAAGGACAGGTTGTAATCTACGAGCAGTACTTC.

This chain connects TRBV10-2 to TRBJ1-5; tentative D call: TRBD1 (6 bases). The CDR3 is made up of 14 amino acids. Germline V gives CDR1 WSHSY, CDR2 SAAADI. V lost 3 bases, J lost 4 bases, and 10 bases lay in between. CDR3 residues: CASSDFGTNQPQHF. The CDR3 nucleotides are TGCGCCAGCAGTGACTTCGGGACAAATCAGCCCCAGCATTTT.

The rearrangement joins TRBV7-9 to TRBJ2-1, with a possible D match to TRBD2 (6 bases). Deletions cut 5 bases from V and 4 bases from J, with 15 bases between. CDR3 length equals 15 residues. Germline-derived CDR1 and CDR2 are SEHNR and FQNEAQ (reference sequence). CDR3 residues: CASSAKFREYNEQFF. CDR3 DNA: TGTGCCAGCAGCGCAAAATTCCGGGAGTACAATGAGCAGTTCTTC.

The chain is built from TRBV4-3 and TRBJ2-1; TRBD2 agrees at 12 bases. The junction had 16 bases not matched to a gene; V was cut back by 1 base and J by 6 bases. The CDR3 loop spans 20 amino acids. Germline V CDR1 and CDR2: LGHNA, YSLEER. CDR3 DNA sequence: TGCGCCAGCAGCCAAGCGGCCTCTAGCGGGGGGGCCAGATGGGGCAATGAGCAGTTCTTC. Translating it yields CASSQAASSGGARWGNEQFF.

The chain combines TRBV11-2 with TRBJ2-7, with 9 bases lining up with TRBD1. V dropped 2 bases and J dropped 4; count of bases not matched to a gene: 6. CDR3 length: 15 amino acids. Germline lookup yields CDR1 SGHAT and CDR2 FQNNGV. DNA for the CDR3: TGTGCCAGCAGCTTATTTCCGGGACAGGGTTACGAGCAGTACTTC. Residues: CASSLFPGQGYEQYF. The full variable domain, rest sourced from reference TRBV11-2 and TRBJ2-7, is EAGVAQSPRYKIIEKRQSVAFWCNPISGHATLYWYQQILGQGPKLLIQFQNNGVVDDSQLPKDRFSAERLKGVDSTLKIQPAKLEDSAVYLCASSLFPGQGYEQYFGPGTRLTVT.